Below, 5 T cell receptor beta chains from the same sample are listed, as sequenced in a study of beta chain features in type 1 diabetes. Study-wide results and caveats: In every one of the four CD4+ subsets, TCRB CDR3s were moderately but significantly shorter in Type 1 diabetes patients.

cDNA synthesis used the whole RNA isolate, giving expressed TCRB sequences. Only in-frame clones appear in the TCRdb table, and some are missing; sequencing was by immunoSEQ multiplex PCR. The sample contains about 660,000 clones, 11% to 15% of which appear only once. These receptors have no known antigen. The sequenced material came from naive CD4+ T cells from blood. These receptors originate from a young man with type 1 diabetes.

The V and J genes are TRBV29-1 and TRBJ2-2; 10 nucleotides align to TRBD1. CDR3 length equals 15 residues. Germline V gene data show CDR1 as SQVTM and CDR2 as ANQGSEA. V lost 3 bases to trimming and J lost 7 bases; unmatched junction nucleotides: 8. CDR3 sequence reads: CSVEVWDRGGGELFF. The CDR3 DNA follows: TGCAGCGTTGAGGTTTGGGACAGGGGAGGCGGGGAGCTGTTTTTT.

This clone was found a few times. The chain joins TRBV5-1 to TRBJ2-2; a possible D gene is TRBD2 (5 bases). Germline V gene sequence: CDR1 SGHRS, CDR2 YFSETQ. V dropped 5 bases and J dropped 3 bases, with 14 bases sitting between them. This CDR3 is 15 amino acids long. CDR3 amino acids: CASRGVGRHTGELFF. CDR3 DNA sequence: TGCGCCAGCAGGGGAGTGGGTCGACACACCGGGGAGCTGTTTTTT. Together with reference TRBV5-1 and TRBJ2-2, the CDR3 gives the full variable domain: KAGVTQTPRYLIKTRGQQVTLSCSPISGHRSVSWYQQTPGQGLQFLFEYFSETQRNKGNFPGRFSGRQFSNSRSEMNVSTLELGDSALYLCASRGVGRHTGELFFGEGSRLTVL.

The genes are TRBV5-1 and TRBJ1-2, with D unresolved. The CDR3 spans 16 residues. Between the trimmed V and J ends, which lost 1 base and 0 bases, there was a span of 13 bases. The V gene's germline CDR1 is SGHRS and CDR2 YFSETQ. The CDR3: CASSLTAVNSNYGYTF. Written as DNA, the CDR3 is TGCGCCAGCAGCTTGACAGCCGTAAACTCTAACTATGGCTACACCTTC.

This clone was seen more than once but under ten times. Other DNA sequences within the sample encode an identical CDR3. The chain's CDR3 is CASSVGPNTEAFF. The CDR3 DNA sequence: TGTGCCAGCAGCGTAGGCCCGAACACTGAAGCTTTCTTT. This chain uses TRBV9 with TRBJ1-1; D is ambiguous. This CDR3 is 13 amino acids long. The V end was cut by 0 bases, the J end by 1 base, with 4 bases between. Germline loops: CDR1 SGDLS, CDR2 YYNGEE. The complete variable domain, with remaining parts taken from reference TRBV9 and TRBJ1-1, reads DSGVTQTPKHLITATGQRVTLRCSPRSGDLSVYWYQQSLDQGLQFLIQYYNGEERAKGNILERFSAQQFPDLHSELNLSSLELGDSALYFCASSVGPNTEAFFGQGTRLTVV.

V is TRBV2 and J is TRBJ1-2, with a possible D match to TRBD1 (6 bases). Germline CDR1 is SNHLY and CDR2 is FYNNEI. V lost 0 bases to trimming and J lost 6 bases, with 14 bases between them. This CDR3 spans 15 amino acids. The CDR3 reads CASSEALGGAHGYTF. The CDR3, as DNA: TGTGCCAGCAGTGAAGCGCTGGGGGGGGCGCATGGCTACACCTTC.